This T cell receptor beta chain was identified during a study of T cell clonality in common variable immunodeficiency. Whole-study results and caveats: Compared with healthy controls, CVID subjects showed increased TCRbeta clonality, mostly in about a third. Fewer deletions and N-nucleotide insertions were reportedly seen in common variable immunodeficiency TCR beta sequences.

Germline V lookup: CDR1 SEHNR, CDR2 FQNEAQ (reference sequence). This CDR3 spans 15 amino acids. V was cut by 1 base and J by 4 bases, with 13 bases left in between. Blood samples were heparinized, about 5 to 9 ml per donor. The protocol was immunoSEQ multiplex PCR, while the TCRdb copy is restricted to in-frame clones and leaves out a portion. Sampling found over 50,000 clones, none seen once. This clone was recorded at least ten times. Its cognate antigen is unknown. The CDR3 end falls 3 residues outside the read, so it is completed with the germline J gene. The clonotype originates from a person aged 18 to 75 in good health. Material: peripheral blood mononuclear cells. The rearrangement links TRBV7-9 to TRBJ2-5; maybe TRBD2 (6 bases). CDR3 loop: CASSLVAPGGETQYF. The covered CDR3 bases are TGTGCCAGCAGCTTAGTAGCGCCCGGGGGAGAGACC.